Reported below is one TCR beta chain. The data originate from a study of blood T cell repertoires in COVID-19. Turning to the study itself: The United States, Italy and Spain provided the acute and convalescent COVID-19 samples. Sources were T cells, B-cell-depleted T cells, or PBMCs; the material itself was cDNA or gDNA.

The CDR3 has 12 amino acids. Germline lookup yields CDR1 MNHEY and CDR2 SVGAGI. The V and J ends lost 5 bases and 12 bases respectively, with 14 bases between them. As handled by the study authors: Amplification from reference gene primers served as the basis for estimated nucleated cell counts. Assay: immunoSEQ multiplex PCR; the TCRdb copy retains only in-frame clones and omits some. V, J and clone size reflect that table, while D and trimming were determined from the DNA. The sample consists of about 97,000 clones, about 87% of them appearing once. The chain employs TRBV6-5 and TRBJ2-1; D is unclear. The clonotype comes from a human donor in a cohort sampled during active COVID-19. The specimen was peripheral blood. This CDR3 is CASSPSPLWQFF. CDR3 sequence (DNA): TGTGCCAGCAGTCCCTCGCCCCTATGGCAGTTCTTC.